These T cell receptor beta chains were read from a single sample in a study of identical twins. TCRdb re-called the 5' RACE reads through MiXCR, storing one row per CDR3 protein. Here the sample spans about 570,000 distinct CDR3 sequences, roughly 9.5% being singletons. This sample was shared with a second study, whose subject was yellow fever vaccine responses in identical twins.

The sample was PBMCs. The receptors were sampled from a woman under 30 in good health. CDR3s include the opening cysteine and the closing phenylalanine or tryptophan. Fields, in order: D gene, J gene, V gene, clone size, CDR3 DNA, CDR3 protein. D genes are given only for firm matches. Expanded clones are given a class, and other clones once, few, many or no size at all.

- | TRBJ2-4 | TRBV28 | many | TGTGCCAGCAGTTTATCGCCAGGGAAGAGGCTAGTAACCAAAAACATTCAGTACTTC | CASSLSPGKRLVTKNIQYF
- | TRBJ1-2 | TRBV29-1 | - | TGCAGCGTTGACCAGGATGGCTACACCTTC | CSVDQDGYTF
- | TRBJ2-5 | TRBV29-1 | many | TGCAGCGTTCATACAGGTGTGGGAGAGACCCAGTACTTC | CSVHTGVGETQYF
TRBD2 | TRBJ2-1 | TRBV5-1 | - | TGCGCCAGCAGCTTGGTTCTAGCGGGGGGGCAAAGCTATGAGCAGTTCTTC | CASSLVLAGGQSYEQFF
TRBD2 | TRBJ2-3 | TRBV6-5 | few | TGTGCCAGCAGTTACGCGGGGACTAGCGGGAGCCACACAGATACGCAGTATTTT | CASSYAGTSGSHTDTQYF
TRBD2 | TRBJ2-1 | TRBV27 | many | TGTGCCAGCAGTTTAAGCGGGAGGGCCTCGACCTACAATGAGCAGTTCTTC | CASSLSGRASTYNEQFF
TRBD1 | TRBJ2-7 | TRBV27 | - | TGTGCCAGCAGTTCACACTCCCTCCGGGGGACAGGGTTCTACGAGCAGTACTTC | CASSSHSLRGTGFYEQYF
- | TRBJ2-7 | TRBV4-1 | few | TGCGCCAGCAGCCAAGGTCCCCTAGCGAGCAACAGGGACTTC | CASSQGPLASNRDF
- | TRBJ2-1 | TRBV6-2/TRBV6-3 | - | TGTGCCAGCAGCCAACTACCATATGAGCAGTTCTTC | CASSQLPYEQFF
TRBD2 | TRBJ2-3 | TRBV29-1 | - | TGCAGCGTTAGGACTAGCGGGACAGATACGCAGTATTTT | CSVRTSGTDTQYF
TRBD2 | TRBJ2-7 | TRBV15 | - | TGTGCCACCAGCAGAGATCGATCTAGCGGATATAGCTCCTACGAGCAGTACTTC | CATSRDRSSGYSSYEQYF
TRBD2 | TRBJ2-1 | TRBV7-2 | few | TGTGCCAGTGGGGGGGGTGCACCCTCCTACAATGAGCAGTTCTTC | CASGGGAPSYNEQFF
- | TRBJ1-2 | TRBV3-1 | few | TGTGCCAGCAGCCAAGAAGGTGCATCCACCTTC | CASSQEGASTF
- | TRBJ2-1 | TRBV7-6 | once | TGTGCCAGCAGCGACAGGAGACTCATCGATGAGCAGTTCTTC | CASSDRRLIDEQFF
- | TRBJ2-7 | TRBV6-5 | - | TGTGCCAGCAGTTACTCGCTCAACTACGAGCAGTACTTC | CASSYSLNYEQYF
- | TRBJ2-5 | TRBV10-3 | many | TGTGCCATCAGTGGAGGGGGGGAGAACCCCCAAGAGACCCAGTACTTC | CAISGGGENPQETQYF
- | TRBJ2-1 | TRBV3-1 | many | TGTGCCAGCACCCGCCAAGGGAATGAGCAGTTCTTC | CASTRQGNEQFF
- | TRBJ2-5 | TRBV15 | many | TGTGCCACCAGCAGAAACCCACAGCGGACCGAGGCCCAGTACTTC | CATSRNPQRTEAQYF
- | TRBJ2-3 | TRBV20-1 | - | TGCAGTGCTAGAGACTACTATTATTCGGGAGACACAGATACGCAGTATTTT | CSARDYYYSGDTDTQYF
TRBD1 | TRBJ1-1 | TRBV12-3/TRBV12-4 | - | TGTGCCAGCAGTACAACAGGGGAGATCACTGAAGCTTTCTTT | CASSTTGEITEAFF
- | TRBJ2-1 | TRBV3-1 | - | TGTGCCAGCAGCCCAAATAGTGGGGGCAAGCGATCCAATGAGCAGTTCTTC | CASSPNSGGKRSNEQFF
TRBD1 | TRBJ2-2 | TRBV9 | few | TGTGCCAGCAGCGCACGGGACAGACACACCGGGGAGCTGTTTTTT | CASSARDRHTGELFF
TRBD1 | TRBJ1-1 | TRBV20-1 | many | TGCAGTGCGACAGGGGTTACTGAAGCTTTCTTT | CSATGVTEAFF
- | TRBJ2-5 | TRBV25-1 | - | TGTGCCAGCAGCTTCCAGAGGCCAGGGAATACAGAGACCCAGTACTTC | CASSFQRPGNTETQYF
TRBD1 | TRBJ2-5 | TRBV29-1 | - | TGCAGCACTGGGGGCAGGGGGCGGGAGACCCAGTACTTC | CSTGGRGRETQYF
- | TRBJ1-1 | TRBV12-3/TRBV12-4 | - | TGTGCCAGCAGCAACTACGGTGCCACGGGGGGCACTGAAGCTTTCTTT | CASSNYGATGGTEAFF
- | TRBJ2-7 | TRBV3-1 | many | TGTGCCAGCAGCCAAGTCAACGAGCAGTACTTC | CASSQVNEQYF
- | TRBJ2-7 | TRBV12-3/TRBV12-4 | - | TGTGCCAGCAGCCCCCCAGGAGGGGCCCTTCTCTACGAGCAGTACTTC | CASSPPGGALLYEQYF
- | TRBJ2-3 | TRBV29-1 | many | TGCAGCGTTTTTCCCGCCCGCACAGATACGCAGTATTTT | CSVFPARTDTQYF
- | TRBJ1-1 | TRBV20-1 | few | TGCAGTGCTAGTAGTGATGAGGGGGGGAGCACTGAAGCTTTCTTT | CSASSDEGGSTEAFF
TRBD2 | TRBJ2-1 | TRBV27 | few | TGTGCCAGCAGTTTGCTAGCGGGAGGACCCGGGGGATACAATGAGCAGTTCTTC | CASSLLAGGPGGYNEQFF
TRBD2 | TRBJ2-1 | TRBV11-2 | few | TGTGCCAGCAGCTTAGGGACTAGAATGGTCGATGAGCAGTTCTTC | CASSLGTRMVDEQFF
TRBD1 | TRBJ1-5 | TRBV28 | - | TGTGCCAGCAGTTTCCACAGGGGGGGAACGGGGCAGCCCCAGCATTTT | CASSFHRGGTGQPQHF
TRBD1 | TRBJ1-6 | TRBV4-3 | many | TGCGCCAGCAGCCAAGACCTTGGGACAGGGAGTTTCTCACCCCTCCACTTT | CASSQDLGTGSFSPLHF
- | TRBJ2-1 | TRBV12-3/TRBV12-4 | - | TGTGCCAGCAGTCTCTACCCGGGGGCCCACAATGAGCAGTTCTTC | CASSLYPGAHNEQFF
- | TRBJ2-3 | TRBV24-1 | - | TGTGCCACCAGTGAACCGCGGGGGCTCACAGATACGCAGTATTTT | CATSEPRGLTDTQYF
TRBD2 | TRBJ2-7 | TRBV7-2 | - | TGTGCCAGCAGCTCAGCGGGGATCGGCTACGAGCAGTACTTC | CASSSAGIGYEQYF
TRBD1 | TRBJ2-5 | TRBV20-1 | - | TGCAGTGCTACGGGACAGATACAAGAGACCCAGTACTTC | CSATGQIQETQYF
- | TRBJ2-1 | TRBV4-3 | - | TGCGCCAGCAGCCGTACAGAAAGCTCCTACAATGAGCAGTTCTTC | CASSRTESSYNEQFF
TRBD1 | TRBJ2-7 | TRBV7-2 | many | TGTGCCAGCAGCCCCAGGGGGCGCAACGAGCAGTACTTC | CASSPRGRNEQYF
- | TRBJ2-7 | TRBV21-1 | few | TGTGCCAGCAGCAAATTATCCTGGGAGATGGGGACGGACAGCTCCTACGAGCAGTACTTC | CASSKLSWEMGTDSSYEQYF
- | TRBJ2-3 | TRBV5-5 | many | TGTGCCAGCAGCCCCCCACTAGGCGGCACAGATACGCAGTATTTT | CASSPPLGGTDTQYF
- | TRBJ2-3 | TRBV19 | - | TGTGCCAGTAGTATAGGCCCGCCCGGCACAGATACGCAGTATTTT | CASSIGPPGTDTQYF